A single sample is the source of the 31 T cell receptor beta chains below, sequenced in a study of Ad26.COV2.S vaccination and SARS-CoV-2 variants. The treatment was: some 20 received Ad26.COV2.S at low or high dose, single or two shots; roughly five received placebo; per-sample allocation not given. Sampling took place 63 days after the first vaccine or placebo injection. The method was immunoSEQ multiplex PCR; TCRdb's version includes in-frame clones alone and lacks a portion of them. The sample yields roughly 240,000 clones, around 87% seen once. This specimen consisted of peripheral blood, obtained in a trial of Ad26.COV2.S vaccine versus placebo. The receptors here all came from a person between 18 and 60 years old who received the Ad26.COV2.S COVID-19 vaccine or a placebo.

The chain couples TRBV25-1 to TRBJ2-6, with 9 nucleotides matching TRBD1. This CDR3 contains 16 residues. Germline values: CDR1 MGHDK, CDR2 SYGVNS. J was trimmed by 2 bases and V by 3 bases; bases with no gene match: 2. CDR3 sequence (DNA): TGTGCCAGCAGTGATACAGGGGGCGCTGGGGCCAACGTCCTGACTTTC. It encodes CASSDTGGAGANVLTF.

V gene TRBV6-5 combines with J gene TRBJ1-2; D gene ambiguous. The CDR3 spans 15 residues. Per germline, CDR1 MNHEY and CDR2 SVGAGI. Trimming cost V 6 bases and J 8 bases, with 22 bases left between them. The CDR3 sequence is CASRPTGSSVGGYTF. For the CDR3, the DNA is TGTGCCAGCAGACCTACGGGATCTTCAGTCGGCGGCTACACCTTC.

CDR3 DNA sequence: TGTGCCAGTAGTATTGGGTACAGGGGTTCCTACGAGCAGTACTTC. Translated: CASSIGYRGSYEQYF. The chain employs TRBV19 and TRBJ2-7; 7 nucleotides match TRBD1. CDR3 length equals 15 residues. In germline, CDR1 is LNHDA, CDR2 SQIVND (reference sequence). The V and J ends lost 3 bases and 1 base, in that order; junction bases with no gene match: 6.

The chain employs TRBV6-5 and TRBJ1-6; D not certain. Germline values: CDR1 MNHEY, CDR2 SVGAGI. The CDR3 runs 13 residues. V lost 2 bases and J 7 bases, leaving 6 bases between the germline ends. The CDR3 here is CASSYGLNSPLHF. In nucleotides, the CDR3 is TGTGCCAGCAGTTACGGTCTCAATTCACCCCTCCACTTT.

This sequence joins TRBV19 and TRBJ2-1; D remains ambiguous. Per the germline V gene, CDR1 is LNHDA and CDR2 is SQIVND (reference sequence). The CDR3 contains 13 residues. Trimming left V 8 bases short and J 5 bases short, with 13 bases between. As DNA, the CDR3 is TGTGCCAGTTCCCTGGGCCGAAACAATGAGCAGTTCTTC. Its protein product is CASSLGRNNEQFF.

The chain carries TRBV5-1 and TRBJ1-3; the match to TRBD1 covers 9 bases. The CDR3 has 16 amino acids. Germline lookup yields CDR1 SGHRS and CDR2 YFSETQ. V was clipped by 0 bases and J by 1 base; unmatched bases: 2. The CDR3 DNA sequence: TGCGCCAGCAGCTTGGGCGGGACAGGGTCTGGAAACACCATATATTTT. It is translated as CASSLGGTGSGNTIYF.

V is TRBV5-6 and J is TRBJ2-7; D is tentatively TRBD1 or TRBD2 (5 bases each). The CDR3 has 15 amino acids. Germline-derived CDR1 and CDR2 are SGHDT and YYEEEE. The germline V and J ends were trimmed by 5 bases and 0 bases, with 15 bases remaining between them. The chain's CDR3 is CASRRRGSASYEQYF. For the CDR3, the DNA is TGTGCCAGCAGGCGTCGGGGCAGTGCCTCCTACGAGCAGTACTTC.

The chain recombines TRBV28 with TRBJ2-1; 8 bases fit TRBD1. Trimming removed 7 bases from V and 3 bases from J; junction bases left unmatched: 8. The length of the CDR3 is 15 residues. CDR1 is MDHEN and CDR2 is SYDVKM in the germline V gene. The CDR3 DNA reads TGTGCCAGCAACAGCCGGGACAGGAGCTACAATGAGCAGTTCTTC. Residues: CASNSRDRSYNEQFF.

V and J are TRBV27 and TRBJ1-6; no clear D gene. V was trimmed by 5 bases and J by 4 bases, leaving 12 bases between them. This CDR3 is 15 amino acids long. The germline CDR1 and CDR2 sequences are MNHEY and SMNVEV (reference sequence). CDR3 protein: CASSPRRDYNSPLHF. DNA for the CDR3: TGTGCCAGCAGTCCCCGGAGGGATTATAATTCACCCCTCCACTTT.

This clone was counted between two and nine times. This chain links TRBV28 with TRBJ1-5; 9 bases match TRBD1. V trimming: 6 bases; J trimming: 1 base; junction bases outside the gene matches: 4. CDR3 size: 15 residues. Germline V gene lookup returns CDR1 MDHEN and CDR2 SYDVKM. This chain's CDR3 is CASSTGTGSNQPQHF. CDR3 DNA: TGTGCCAGCAGCACCGGGACAGGGAGCAATCAGCCCCAGCATTTT.

This clone was seen only a few times. This chain joins TRBV7-9 and TRBJ1-3, with 8 bases matching TRBD1. V shed 5 bases and J 2 bases; nucleotides not matched to a gene: 8. There are 16 residues in the CDR3. Germline values: CDR1 SEHNR, CDR2 FQNEAQ (reference sequence). The CDR3 bases are TGTGCCAGCAGCCCAGGACAGGGAGCAACTGGAAACACCATATATTTT. This translates into CASSPGQGATGNTIYF.

DNA of the CDR3: TGTGCCAGCGGGACCATTAATCAGCCCCAGCATTTT. Translation: CASGTINQPQHF. This sequence joins TRBV6-5 and TRBJ1-5, with TRBD1 as a possible D gene (5 bases). Germline-derived CDR1 and CDR2 are MNHEY and SVGAGI. This CDR3 is 12 amino acids long. V lost 8 bases and J 4 bases, leaving 9 bases between the germline ends.

This clone was observed once. The chain couples TRBV5-4 to TRBJ1-6, with 8 bases that match TRBD1. Trimming cost V 4 bases and J 7 bases; bases outside gene matches: 4. The CDR3 is 14 residues long. Germline CDR1 SGHNT, CDR2 YYREEE (reference sequence). CDR3 residues: CASSIRTGNSPLHF. In DNA form, the CDR3 reads TGTGCCAGCAGCATAAGGACAGGGAATTCACCCCTCCACTTT.

V is TRBV9 and J is TRBJ2-3; D unresolved. The germline V gene has CDR1 SGDLS and CDR2 YYNGEE. This CDR3 contains 12 residues. V lost 0 bases to trimming and J lost 7 bases, with 6 bases between them. CDR3: CASSVDWNTQYF. CDR3 nucleotides: TGTGCCAGCAGCGTAGACTGGAATACGCAGTATTTT.

The chain uses TRBV4-2 and TRBJ1-2, with D maybe TRBD1 (5 bases). Trimming shortened V by 0 bases and J by 5 bases, and 13 bases separated the two germline ends. There are 15 residues in the CDR3. Looked up from germline, CDR1 is LGHNA and CDR2 is YNFKEQ. CDR3 in DNA: TGTGCCAGCAGCCAAGATGCAGGGCCTGGGTATGGCTACACCTTC. Protein product: CASSQDAGPGYGYTF.

The chain carries TRBV9 and TRBJ2-5; 7 nucleotides line up with TRBD1. The trim removed 0 bases at V and 2 bases at J, leaving 13 bases unmatched. The CDR3 is 18 amino acids. Germline V gene data show CDR1 as SGDLS and CDR2 as YYNGEE. This chain's CDR3 is CASSVAIGTVDSQETQYF. DNA for the CDR3: TGTGCCAGCAGCGTAGCTATAGGGACAGTTGATTCTCAAGAGACCCAGTACTTC. The variable domain in full, with the rest retrieved from reference TRBV9 and TRBJ2-5, is DSGVTQTPKHLITATGQRVTLRCSPRSGDLSVYWYQQSLDQGLQFLIQYYNGEERAKGNILERFSAQQFPDLHSELNLSSLELGDSALYFCASSVAIGTVDSQETQYFGPGTRLLVL.

The V and J genes are TRBV5-7 and TRBJ2-5, with D tentatively TRBD1 or TRBD2 (5 bases each). TRBV5-7 qualifies as an ORF whose function is uncertain. The CDR3 covers 14 residues. Trimming took 3 bases from V and 3 from J, leaving 12 bases between them. The CDR3 sequence: CASSWDAAEETQYF. As DNA, the CDR3 is TGTGCCAGCAGCTGGGACGCCGCGGAAGAGACCCAGTACTTC.

The rearrangement joins TRBV2 to TRBJ2-5, with D tentatively TRBD1 (8 bases). The CDR3 consists of 11 residues. Germline V gene sequence: CDR1 SNHLY, CDR2 FYNNEI. V was cut by 7 bases and J by 7 bases, with 10 bases left in between. CDR3 region: CASNRGGTQYF. DNA for the CDR3: TGTGCCAGCAACAGGGGGGGGACCCAGTACTTC.

This chain uses TRBV27 with TRBJ1-6; 7 bases are shared with TRBD1. V shed 3 bases, J shed 6 bases, and the junction held 2 bases outside the gene matches. The CDR3 has 14 residues. The V gene's germline CDR1 is MNHEY and CDR2 SMNVEV (reference sequence). The CDR3 loop is CASSFDRANSPLHF. For the CDR3, the DNA is TGTGCCAGCAGTTTCGACAGGGCTAATTCACCCCTCCACTTT.

The V call is TRBV19, the J call TRBJ2-1, with 13 bases identical to TRBD2. The CDR3 extends over 15 amino acids. Germline values: CDR1 LNHDA, CDR2 SQIVND (reference sequence). The ends lost 7 bases at V and 10 bases at J; junction bases unmatched: 10. CDR3 sequence reads: CASNGGGLAGVEQFF. In DNA, the CDR3 is TGTGCCAGTAATGGAGGAGGACTAGCGGGGGTGGAGCAGTTCTTC.

Only one count was recorded for this clone. V is TRBV30 and J is TRBJ1-1; D is possibly TRBD1 (5 bases). This CDR3 contains 13 residues. Germline lookup yields CDR1 GTSNPN and CDR2 SVGIG (reference sequence). V lost 5 bases and J lost 0, with 10 bases in between. CDR3 sequence (DNA): TGTGCCTGGGGGGGTCAGATGAACACTGAAGCTTTCTTT. Translation gives CAWGGQMNTEAFF.

The rearrangement joins TRBV4-2 to TRBJ1-6; D is uncertain. CDR3 size: 14 residues. Trimming removed 6 bases from V and 7 bases from J, with 13 bases in between. Germline loops: CDR1 LGHNA, CDR2 YNFKEQ. In nucleotides, the CDR3 is TGTGCCAGCAGTAGGGATTCGGGAAATTCACCCCTCCACTTT. This gives the protein CASSRDSGNSPLHF.

The chain is built from TRBV11-2 and TRBJ2-7; 11 nucleotides align to TRBD2. With V trimmed by 6 bases and J by 5 bases, 9 bases remained unmatched. This CDR3 spans 15 amino acids. Germline V gene lookup returns CDR1 SGHAT and CDR2 FQNNGV. CDR3 bases: TGTGCCAGCAGGAGACTAGCGGGGAGGAGAAACGAGCAGTACTTC. Protein: CASRRLAGRRNEQYF.

The chain has TRBV27 and TRBJ1-1, with a weak D call TRBD1 (5 bases). Germline V CDR1 and CDR2: MNHEY, SMNVEV (reference sequence). The CDR3 runs to 15 residues. Between the trimmed V and J ends, which lost 3 bases and 6 bases, there was a span of 17 bases. In DNA, the CDR3 is TGTGCCAGCAGTTTGGGGGGGTGGGGGTTCGCTGAAGCTTTCTTT. It specifies CASSLGGWGFAEAFF.

This clone has more than one count but fewer than ten. This rearrangement joins TRBV28 to TRBJ2-5; the D gene is possibly TRBD1 (5 bases). This CDR3 is built from 13 residues. Trimming shortened V by 0 bases and J by 3 bases, and 5 bases separated the two germline ends. Germline assignment: CDR1 MDHEN and CDR2 SYDVKM. CDR3 sequence: CASSLWTEETQYF. The DNA for the CDR3 is TGTGCCAGCAGTTTATGGACAGAAGAGACCCAGTACTTC.

The chain employs TRBV13 and TRBJ2-1; D is perhaps TRBD2 (6 bases). Trimming left V 2 bases short and J 4 bases short, with 9 bases between. The germline CDR1 and CDR2 sequences are PRHDT and FYEKMQ (reference sequence). CDR3 size: 14 residues. The DNA for the CDR3 is TGTGCCAGCAGCTTATCGGGACTGTACAATGAGCAGTTCTTC. Encoded protein: CASSLSGLYNEQFF.

The chain couples TRBV7-2 to TRBJ2-3; 14 bases map to TRBD2. The CDR3 has 16 amino acids. The V gene's germline CDR1 is SGHTA and CDR2 FQGNSA. The V segment lost 5 bases and the J segment 5 bases; nucleotides outside the gene matches: 6. This CDR3 reads CASSPGLAGGLDTQYF. The CDR3 DNA reads TGTGCCAGCAGCCCTGGACTAGCGGGAGGCCTAGATACGCAGTATTTT.

For this clone: The same CDR3 also results from other DNA sequences found in this sample. This chain joins TRBV6-2 or TRBV6-3 and TRBJ1-5; TRBD1 is a possible D gene (6 bases). CDR1 is MNHEY, CDR2 SVGEGT, per germline. Trimming cost V 2 bases and J 4 bases, with 12 bases left between them. This CDR3 has 15 residues. CDR3 nucleotide sequence: TGTGCCAGCAGTTACGGGGGGCGCGGTAATCAGCCCCAGCATTTT. It codes for CASSYGGRGNQPQHF.

V usage is TRBV20-1 and J usage is TRBJ2-7, with unresolved D. V lost 0 bases and J 7 bases, leaving 7 bases between the germline ends. Germline values: CDR1 DFQATT, CDR2 SNEGSKA (reference sequence). The length of the CDR3 is 11 residues. This chain's CDR3 is CSARDVIEQYF. As DNA, the CDR3 is TGCAGTGCTAGAGATGTAATAGAGCAGTACTTC.

Regarding this clone: The sample holds other DNA sequences that translate to the same CDR3. The CDR3 sequence is CASSLGGRETQYF. The CDR3 DNA is TGTGCCAGCAGCTTAGGTGGAAGGGAGACCCAGTACTTC. V is TRBV11-3 and J is TRBJ2-5; no firm D call. The CDR3 runs to 13 residues. The germline CDR1 and CDR2 sequences are SGHNT and YENEEA. The V end lost 1 base, the J end lost 5 bases, and 8 bases lay between the germline ends.

V gene TRBV2 combines with J gene TRBJ2-7; the D call may be TRBD1 or TRBD2 (5 bases each). Trimming removed 5 bases from V and 2 bases from J, with 10 bases in between. Germline values: CDR1 SNHLY, CDR2 FYNNEI. This CDR3 is built from 13 residues. As DNA, the CDR3 is TGTGCCAGCAGTAGACAGACTACCTACGAGCAGTACTTC. It translates to CASSRQTTYEQYF.